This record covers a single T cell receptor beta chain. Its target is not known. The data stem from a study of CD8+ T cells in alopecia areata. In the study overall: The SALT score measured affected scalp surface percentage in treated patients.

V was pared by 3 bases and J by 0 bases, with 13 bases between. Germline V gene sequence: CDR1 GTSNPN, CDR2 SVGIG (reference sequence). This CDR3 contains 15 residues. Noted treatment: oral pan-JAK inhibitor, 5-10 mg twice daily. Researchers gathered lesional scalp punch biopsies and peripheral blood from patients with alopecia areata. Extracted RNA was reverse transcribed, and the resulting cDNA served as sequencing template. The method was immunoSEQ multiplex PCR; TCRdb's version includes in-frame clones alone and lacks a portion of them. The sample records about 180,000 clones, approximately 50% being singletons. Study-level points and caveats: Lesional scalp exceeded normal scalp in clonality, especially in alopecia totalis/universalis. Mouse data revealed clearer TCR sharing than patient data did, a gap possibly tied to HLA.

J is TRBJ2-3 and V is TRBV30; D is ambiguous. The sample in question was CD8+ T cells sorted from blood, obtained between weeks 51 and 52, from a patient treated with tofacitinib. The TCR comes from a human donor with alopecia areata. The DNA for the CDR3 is TGTGCCTGGAGCAACATAGTGCTTAGCACAGATACGCAGTATTTT. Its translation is CAWSNIVLSTDTQYF.